This T cell receptor beta chain was recorded in a study of shared T cell receptors in the human thymus. This CDR3 has 13 amino acids. The germline V gene has CDR1 LNHDA and CDR2 SQIVND (reference sequence). Between the trimmed V and J ends, which lost 6 bases and 7 bases, there was a span of 13 bases. The data were produced by immunoSEQ multiplex PCR, yet TCRdb's version contains in-frame clones alone and is incomplete. The sample yields 600,000 to 900,000 clones, roughly 88% seen once. These data also formed part of another study, on human thymus T cells. That study reports: Resections obtained during corrective heart surgery supplied the thymus tissue. A high degree of thymic repertoire overlap among unrelated individuals was reported in related research.

Sequencing was performed on thymocytes. The TCR comes from a girl under three years old with a congenital heart defect. This rearrangement joins TRBV19 to TRBJ1-5, with D unresolved. CDR3 nucleotide sequence: TGTGCCAGTAGCCCAACGGGAGGACAGCCCCAGCATTTT. Encoded protein: CASSPTGGQPQHF.